These T cell receptor beta chains were read from a single sample in a study of blood T cell repertoires in COVID-19. Sequenced by immunoSEQ multiplex PCR; TCRdb stores in-frame clones only, minus some. The sample includes about 140,000 clones, 70% to 80% of them seen just once. Sequenced sample: peripheral blood. The origin of the receptors is a woman over 75 with active or convalescent COVID-19. Both conserved end residues are trimmed from each CDR3.

v_gene,CDR3aa
TRBV11-2,ASSSDRGLQETQY
TRBV2,ASRRTGPGELF
TRBV5-1,ASSPEGRQAYEQY
TRBV3-1/TRBV3-2,ASSQATGAYEQY
TRBV4-2,ASSQAGANYGYT
TRBV30,AWSRTGGRQPQH
TRBV4-3,ASSQGRSGWGLSTDTQY
TRBV28,ASSFLGLTRGQETQY
TRBV5-1,ASSTSGQGRDGYT
TRBV28,ASRPTTGSGQPQH
TRBV12-2,ASRLAESFPSGGLAGGCTDTQY
TRBV21-1,ARPTRGGTYEQY
TRBV25-1,ASRRESGGYT
TRBV5-6,ASSLRGGGFGQY
TRBV6-6,ATQGDYGYT
TRBV24-1,ATSDFFGTGRGELF
TRBV6-5,ASSYFTQGTDYGYT
TRBV28,ASSPIPGYRTGLGSPLH
TRBV7-2,ASSPGDVTEAF
TRBV7-8,ASSLARVGNYGYT